The entry that follows covers one T cell receptor beta chain sequence. This sample was taken from a study of blood T cell repertoires in COVID-19. Trimming cost V 4 bases and J 5 bases, with 13 bases left between them. This CDR3 region has 14 residues. Germline lookup yields CDR1 SGHKS and CDR2 YYEKEE (reference sequence). Authors' processing steps: Nucleated cell counts were estimated from reference gene primer amplification. The assay was immunoSEQ multiplex PCR, and TCRdb's table has in-frame clones only and misses some. Clonal size and the V and J genes are those of that table, whereas D and trimming came from the DNA. The sample lists 200,000 to 300,000 clones; 70% to 90% were seen once.

The sample consisted of peripheral blood. The clonotype comes from an older woman with active or convalescent COVID-19. The chain recombines TRBV5-5 with TRBJ1-5, with D uncertain. CDR3 coding DNA: TGTGCCAGCAGCACCCCCGGGTCCCATCAGCCCCAGCATTTT. The encoded protein is CASSTPGSHQPQHF.